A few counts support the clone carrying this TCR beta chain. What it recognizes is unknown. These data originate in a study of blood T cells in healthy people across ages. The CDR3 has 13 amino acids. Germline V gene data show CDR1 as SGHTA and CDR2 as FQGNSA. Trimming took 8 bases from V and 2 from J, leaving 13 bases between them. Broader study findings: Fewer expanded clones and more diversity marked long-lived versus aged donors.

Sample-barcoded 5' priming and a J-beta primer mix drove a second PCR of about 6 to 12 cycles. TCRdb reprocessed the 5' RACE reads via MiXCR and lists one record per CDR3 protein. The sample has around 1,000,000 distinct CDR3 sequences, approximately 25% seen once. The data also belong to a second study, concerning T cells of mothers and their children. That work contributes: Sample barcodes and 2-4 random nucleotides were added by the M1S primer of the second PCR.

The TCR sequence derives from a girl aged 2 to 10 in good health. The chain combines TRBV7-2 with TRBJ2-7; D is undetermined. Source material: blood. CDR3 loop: CASPTRYAYEQYF. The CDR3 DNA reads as TGTGCCAGCCCAACCAGGTACGCCTACGAGCAGTACTTC.